The 28 T cell receptor beta chains below come from one sample, sequenced in a study of blood T cell repertoires in COVID-19. The data were produced by immunoSEQ multiplex PCR, yet TCRdb's version contains in-frame clones alone and is incomplete. The top ten hold 5% to 7% of the sample, which has 90,000 to 120,000 clones, around 90% seen once. Sequenced: peripheral blood. The receptor set was obtained from a man aged 70 or older with acute or convalescent COVID-19.

The gene calls are TRBV28 and TRBJ1-3; D remains ambiguous. From germline, CDR1 is MDHEN and CDR2 SYDVKM. The CDR3 length is 16 residues. The germline V and J ends were trimmed by 3 bases and 0 bases, with 12 bases remaining between them. The CDR3 spells CASSFQAWISGNTIYF. The CDR3 DNA reads as TGTGCCAGCAGTTTCCAGGCGTGGATCTCTGGAAACACCATATATTTT.

This clone has a single count. The J gene is TRBJ2-7, the V gene TRBV3-1 (or the pseudogene TRBV3-2); 8 bases line up with TRBD1. The CDR3 contains 14 residues. Trimming cost V 4 bases and J 7 bases; bases outside gene matches: 9. Per germline, CDR1 LGHDT and CDR2 YNNKEL (reference sequence). This CDR3 reads CASSPRQGRWEQYF. CDR3 coding DNA: TGTGCCAGCAGCCCCCGACAGGGGCGTTGGGAGCAGTACTTC.

CDR3 sequence (DNA): TGTGCAAGTCGCTTATCTTCGTTGAACACTGAAGCTTTCTTT. This translates into CASRLSSLNTEAFF. This chain links TRBV12-2 with TRBJ1-1. TRBV12-2 is a pseudogene locus. This CDR3 spans 14 amino acids.

The chain has TRBV12-3 or TRBV12-4 and TRBJ1-6, with a weak D call TRBD1 (6 bases). V lost 8 bases and J lost 10, with 12 bases in between. This CDR3 has 12 amino acids. The CDR3 here is CASRVGGSPLHF. CDR3 DNA sequence: TGTGCCAGCCGGGTTGGGGGCTCACCCCTCCACTTT.

The genes are TRBV2 and TRBJ1-2, with a possible D match to TRBD1 (5 bases). The V gene's germline CDR1 is SNHLY and CDR2 FYNNEI. The length of the CDR3 is 14 residues. V lost 6 bases, J lost 7 bases, and 18 bases lay in between. CDR3 sequence reads: CASSEGFPGGGYTF. For the CDR3, the DNA is TGTGCCAGCAGCGAGGGGTTTCCGGGGGGTGGCTACACCTTC. Supplemented by reference TRBV2 and TRBJ1-2, the full variable domain reads EPEVTQTPSHQVTQMGQEVILRCVPISNHLYFYWYRQILGQKVEFLVSFYNNEISEKSEIFDDQFSVERPDGSNFTLKIRSTKLEDSAMYFCASSEGFPGGGYTFGSGTRLTVV.

This chain joins TRBV6-6 and TRBJ1-2; possibly TRBD1 for D (5 bases). The V and J ends lost 4 bases and 3 bases respectively, with 6 bases between them. Germline V gives CDR1 MNHNY, CDR2 SVGAGI (reference sequence). The CDR3 length is 12 residues. The CDR3 bases are TGTGCCAGCAGTTCGACAGACTATGGCTACACCTTC. Protein: CASSSTDYGYTF.

The V and J genes are TRBV5-1 and TRBJ1-1; D may be TRBD1 (6 bases). This CDR3 comprises 15 residues. Trimming shortened V by 4 bases and J by 7 bases, and 20 bases separated the two germline ends. Per the germline V gene, CDR1 is SGHRS and CDR2 is YFSETQ. The CDR3 DNA follows: TGCGCCAGCAGCCCCGGGCGGGGGGCGCGGGTTGAAGCTTTCTTT. Translating gives CASSPGRGARVEAFF.

The rearrangement uses TRBV5-6 and TRBJ2-7; 9 nucleotides line up with TRBD1. Per germline, CDR1 SGHDT and CDR2 YYEEEE. Trimming removed 2 bases from V and 5 bases from J; junction bases left unmatched: 5. This CDR3 has 14 amino acids. Written as DNA, the CDR3 is TGTGCCAGCAGCTTAGAGGACAGGGGCCACGAGCAGTACTTC. The encoded protein is CASSLEDRGHEQYF.

The chain recombines TRBV12-3 or TRBV12-4 with TRBJ1-2, with D unresolved. V gave up 1 base and J gave up 5 bases, with 5 bases separating them. This CDR3 has 12 amino acids. CDR3 in amino acids: CASSLGEYGYTF. The DNA of the CDR3 is TGTGCCAGCAGTTTAGGAGAGTATGGCTACACCTTC.

The chain has TRBV12-5 and TRBJ2-1; possible D gene TRBD2, 5 bases. The CDR3 runs to 13 residues. Germline lookup yields CDR1 LGHNT and CDR2 FRNRAP. V shed 6 bases and J shed 3 bases, with 9 bases lying between them. The CDR3 region is CASGTTSYNEQFF. The CDR3 region has the DNA TGTGCTAGTGGCACAACTAGCTACAATGAGCAGTTCTTC.

J is TRBJ1-5 and V is TRBV5-6; a possible D gene is TRBD1 (6 bases). V dropped 1 base and J dropped 3 bases, with 14 bases sitting between them. The CDR3 covers 16 residues. Germline CDR1 is SGHDT and CDR2 is YYEEEE. The CDR3 sequence is CASSLRGTRFNQPQHF. The DNA of the CDR3 is TGTGCCAGCAGCTTGAGGGGGACACGGTTCAATCAGCCCCAGCATTTT.

The chain is built from TRBV5-1 and TRBJ1-4, with TRBD1 as a possible D gene (5 bases). The V and J ends lost 7 bases and 2 bases respectively, with 12 bases between them. In germline, CDR1 is SGHRS, CDR2 YFSETQ. This CDR3 spans 14 amino acids. CDR3 DNA: TGCGCCAGCGGTGAAGGGGTGACTAATGAAAAACTGTTTTTT. Its translation: CASGEGVTNEKLFF.

The chain's CDR3 is CAWSVHGGAEPSQPQHF. In nucleotides, the CDR3 is TGTGCCTGGAGTGTACATGGAGGGGCTGAACCAAGTCAGCCCCAGCATTTT. The rearrangement uses TRBV30 and TRBJ1-5; the D gene is possibly TRBD1 (5 bases). The CDR3 has 17 residues. Trimming took 0 bases from V and 6 from J, leaving 21 bases between them. Germline V gene sequence: CDR1 GTSNPN, CDR2 SVGIG (reference sequence).

J is TRBJ2-7 and V is TRBV4-1, with D maybe TRBD2 (5 bases). This CDR3 has 12 residues. Trimming took 2 bases from V and 5 from J, leaving 7 bases between them. Germline loops: CDR1 MGHRA, CDR2 YSYEKL. The CDR3 loop reads CASSQNGDEQYF. The CDR3 DNA follows: TGCGCCAGCAGCCAAAACGGGGACGAGCAGTACTTC.

The CDR3 DNA is TGTGCCACCAGCAGAGTCCGCCTGGACAGCTCCTACGAGCAGTACTTC. Its translation is CATSRVRLDSSYEQYF. The chain carries TRBV15 and TRBJ2-7, with TRBD1 as a possible D gene (6 bases). CDR3 length equals 16 residues. Germline CDR1 reads LNHNV; CDR2 reads YYDKDF (reference sequence). V was cut by 1 base and J by 0 bases, with 13 bases left in between.

The chain is built from TRBV5-4 and TRBJ2-7, with 13 bases aligning to TRBD2. The CDR3 consists of 17 residues. Germline CDR1 and CDR2: SGHNT and YYREEE (reference sequence). The trim removed 4 bases at V and 7 bases at J, leaving 14 bases unmatched. CDR3 sequence: CASSPGLAGEGTGEQYF. CDR3 sequence (DNA): TGTGCCAGCAGCCCAGGACTAGCGGGAGAAGGAACGGGGGAGCAGTACTTC. The entire variable domain, with the rest obtained from reference TRBV5-4 and TRBJ2-7, is as follows: ETGVTQSPTHLIKTRGQQVTLRCSSQSGHNTVSWYQQALGQGPQFIFQYYREEENGRGNFPPRFSGLQFPNYSSELNVNALELDDSALYLCASSPGLAGEGTGEQYFGPGTRLTVT.

The chain recombines TRBV4-1 with TRBJ2-1; the D gene is possibly TRBD2 (6 bases). V dropped 4 bases and J dropped 4 bases, with 17 bases sitting between them. The CDR3 consists of 16 residues. Looked up from germline, CDR1 is MGHRA and CDR2 is YSYEKL. The chain's CDR3 is CASSPPGTGGYNEQFF. CDR3 nucleotide sequence: TGCGCCAGCAGCCCCCCGGGGACTGGGGGATACAATGAGCAGTTCTTC.

This clone has a single count. The J gene is TRBJ2-7, the V gene TRBV11-3; 14 positions match TRBD2. Germline V gene data show CDR1 as SGHNT and CDR2 as YENEEA. Trimming took 5 bases from V and 6 from J; bases not matched to a gene: 3. The CDR3 loop spans 14 amino acids. The CDR3 DNA is TGTGCCAGCAGCCGACTAGCGGGAGGGGTCGAGCAGTACTTC. Encoded protein: CASSRLAGGVEQYF.

This clone was seen only once. V is TRBV29-1 and J is TRBJ2-1, with 9 bases aligning to TRBD2. The CDR3 extends over 13 amino acids. Trimming cost V 8 bases and J 7 bases; bases outside gene matches: 9. Germline loops: CDR1 SQVTM, CDR2 ANQGSEA. The CDR3 DNA sequence: TGCAGCCCCGTAGCGGGAGTTAGTAATGAGCAGTTCTTC. Encoded protein: CSPVAGVSNEQFF.

The J gene is TRBJ2-5, the V gene TRBV5-5, with TRBD1 identical over 9 bases. This CDR3 has 15 amino acids. The germline V gene has CDR1 SGHKS and CDR2 YYEKEE (reference sequence). V was clipped by 0 bases and J by 3 bases; unmatched bases: 3. CDR3 coding DNA: TGTGCCAGCAGCTTGGTTCGGACAGGGGAAGAGACCCAGTACTTC. Its protein product is CASSLVRTGEETQYF. Based on the CDR3 plus reference TRBV5-5 and TRBJ2-5, the full variable domain is DAGVTQSPTHLIKTRGQQVTLRCSPISGHKSVSWYQQVLGQGPQFIFQYYEKEERGRGNFPDRFSARQFPNYSSELNVNALLLGDSALYLCASSLVRTGEETQYFGPGTRLLVL.

The J gene is TRBJ1-2, the V gene TRBV19; possibly TRBD1 for D (6 bases). V was cut by 8 bases and J by 4 bases, with 17 bases left in between. Germline values: CDR1 LNHDA, CDR2 SQIVND (reference sequence). The length of the CDR3 is 14 residues. The CDR3 spells CASLLKQGTYGYTF. DNA for the CDR3: TGTGCCAGTCTTTTAAAGCAGGGGACCTATGGCTACACCTTC.

The J gene is TRBJ2-7, the V gene TRBV28; D ambiguous. This CDR3 has 14 amino acids. Looked up from germline, CDR1 is MDHEN and CDR2 is SYDVKM. With 8 bases removed from V and 3 bases from J, the gap between germline ends came to 17 bases. The CDR3 coding sequence is TGTGCCAGCCGCAGAACGGGTGATTACTACGAGCAGTACTTC. Its protein product is CASRRTGDYYEQYF.

This CDR3 reads CSVEDPGTRPNEQFF. The CDR3 nucleotides read TGCAGCGTTGAAGACCCCGGGACTAGGCCCAATGAGCAGTTCTTC. The chain couples TRBV29-1 to TRBJ2-1; 8 bases map to TRBD2. Germline V gene data show CDR1 as SQVTM and CDR2 as ANQGSEA. V was clipped by 0 bases and J by 6 bases; unmatched bases: 7. The length of the CDR3 is 15 residues.

The sample holds one count of this clone. CDR3 loop: CASSPITYSNQPQHF. The DNA for the CDR3 is TGTGCCAGCAGTCCTATTACTTATAGCAATCAGCCCCAGCATTTT. The rearrangement uses TRBV28 and TRBJ1-5; no clear D. The ends were cut back, 5 bases at V and 0 bases at J, with 11 bases in the middle. The V gene's germline CDR1 is MDHEN and CDR2 SYDVKM. The CDR3 totals 15 residues.

The J gene is TRBJ1-6, the V gene TRBV7-9; 9 bases match TRBD1. V trimming: 0 bases; J trimming: 9 bases; junction bases outside the gene matches: 3. CDR1 and CDR2 (germline): SEHNR, FQNEAQ (reference sequence). The CDR3 has 15 amino acids. The chain's CDR3 is CASSLAGTGSSPLHF. The CDR3 DNA reads as TGTGCCAGCAGCTTAGCGGGGACAGGGAGTTCACCCCTCCACTTT.

The chain combines TRBV12-3 or TRBV12-4 with TRBJ2-3; D ambiguous. The CDR3 totals 12 residues. Trimming shortened V by 5 bases and J by 6 bases, and 9 bases separated the two germline ends. The DNA of the CDR3 is TGTGCCAGCAGTCCTACCTACGATACGCAGTATTTT. Amino acid sequence: CASSPTYDTQYF.

The chain is built from TRBV5-5 and TRBJ1-1; possible D gene TRBD1, 5 bases. The germline V gene has CDR1 SGHKS and CDR2 YYEKEE (reference sequence). Between the trimmed V and J ends, which lost 2 bases and 1 base, there was a span of 6 bases. CDR3 length: 13 residues. The CDR3 region is CASSLTGNTEAFF. The CDR3 nucleotides read TGTGCCAGCAGCTTAACAGGGAACACTGAAGCTTTCTTT.

This clone was seen a handful of times. The V call is TRBV11-3, the J call TRBJ2-7; D may be TRBD2 (7 bases). The germline V gene has CDR1 SGHNT and CDR2 YENEEA. Trimming removed 5 bases at V and 2 bases at J, with 19 bases between. The CDR3 sequence is 16 residues long. The CDR3 sequence is CASSPRGGGSTYEQYF. DNA of the CDR3: TGTGCCAGCAGCCCCCGCGGGGGCGGAAGTACCTACGAGCAGTACTTC. The variable domain in full, with the rest retrieved from reference TRBV11-3 and TRBJ2-7, is EAGVVQSPRYKIIEKKQPVAFWCNPISGHNTLYWYLQNLGQGPELLIRYENEEAVDDSQLPKDRFSAERLKGVDSTLKIQPAELGDSAVYLCASSPRGGGSTYEQYFGPGTRLTVT.